This TCR beta chain is from a study of blood T cell repertoires in COVID-19. In its sample, this clone was seen once. Sequencing was performed with immunoSEQ multiplex PCR; in TCRdb, only in-frame clones are kept and a portion is missing. The sample consists of 50,000 to 75,000 clones, roughly 87% of them appearing once. Germline V CDR1 and CDR2: SGHRS, YFSETQ. This CDR3 has 17 residues. The ends lost 0 bases at V and 7 bases at J; junction bases unmatched: 12. Sequencing used peripheral blood. The receptor comes from a man older than 75 in a cohort sampled during active COVID-19. V gene TRBV5-1 combines with J gene TRBJ2-1; 8 bases agree with TRBD1. CDR3 bases: TGCGCCAGCAGCTTGGCGGTGAGGCAGGGGGCGAGAAATGAGCAGTTCTTC. The encoded protein is CASSLAVRQGARNEQFF.